This TCR beta chain comes out of a study of shared clonotypes between healthy human individuals. Study information: Researchers drew samples from two women and a few men aged 18 to 49.

Broader study findings: Read depth was anticipated to influence clonotype sharing among donors. The authors sampled blood alone, and tissue repertoires likely differ.

Repertoires were generated with immunoSEQ multiplex PCR, while TCRdb's copy carries only in-frame clones and drops some. The data show hundreds of thousands of clones, about four fifths seen once. Details on this clone: Its antigen is unknown. The sample contains more than one DNA sequence encoding this CDR3.

V lost 4 bases, J lost 0 bases, and 9 bases lay in between. This CDR3 region has 14 residues. Germline loops: CDR1 SGHRS, CDR2 YFSETQ. The source is a woman aged 40 to 50 in good health. Some clones in this sample may be carry-over from other donors' samples. The gene calls are TRBV5-1 and TRBJ2-3; D not resolved. The specimen was PBMCs. The CDR3 region has the DNA TGCGCCAGCAGCCTTGCGACTAGCACAGATACGCAGTATTTT. This encodes CASSLATSTDTQYF. The variable domain in full, with the rest retrieved from reference TRBV5-1 and TRBJ2-3, is KAGVTQTPRYLIKTRGQQVTLSCSPISGHRSVSWYQQTPGQGLQFLFEYFSETQRNKGNFPGRFSGRQFSNSRSEMNVSTLELGDSALYLCASSLATSTDTQYFGPGTRLTVL.